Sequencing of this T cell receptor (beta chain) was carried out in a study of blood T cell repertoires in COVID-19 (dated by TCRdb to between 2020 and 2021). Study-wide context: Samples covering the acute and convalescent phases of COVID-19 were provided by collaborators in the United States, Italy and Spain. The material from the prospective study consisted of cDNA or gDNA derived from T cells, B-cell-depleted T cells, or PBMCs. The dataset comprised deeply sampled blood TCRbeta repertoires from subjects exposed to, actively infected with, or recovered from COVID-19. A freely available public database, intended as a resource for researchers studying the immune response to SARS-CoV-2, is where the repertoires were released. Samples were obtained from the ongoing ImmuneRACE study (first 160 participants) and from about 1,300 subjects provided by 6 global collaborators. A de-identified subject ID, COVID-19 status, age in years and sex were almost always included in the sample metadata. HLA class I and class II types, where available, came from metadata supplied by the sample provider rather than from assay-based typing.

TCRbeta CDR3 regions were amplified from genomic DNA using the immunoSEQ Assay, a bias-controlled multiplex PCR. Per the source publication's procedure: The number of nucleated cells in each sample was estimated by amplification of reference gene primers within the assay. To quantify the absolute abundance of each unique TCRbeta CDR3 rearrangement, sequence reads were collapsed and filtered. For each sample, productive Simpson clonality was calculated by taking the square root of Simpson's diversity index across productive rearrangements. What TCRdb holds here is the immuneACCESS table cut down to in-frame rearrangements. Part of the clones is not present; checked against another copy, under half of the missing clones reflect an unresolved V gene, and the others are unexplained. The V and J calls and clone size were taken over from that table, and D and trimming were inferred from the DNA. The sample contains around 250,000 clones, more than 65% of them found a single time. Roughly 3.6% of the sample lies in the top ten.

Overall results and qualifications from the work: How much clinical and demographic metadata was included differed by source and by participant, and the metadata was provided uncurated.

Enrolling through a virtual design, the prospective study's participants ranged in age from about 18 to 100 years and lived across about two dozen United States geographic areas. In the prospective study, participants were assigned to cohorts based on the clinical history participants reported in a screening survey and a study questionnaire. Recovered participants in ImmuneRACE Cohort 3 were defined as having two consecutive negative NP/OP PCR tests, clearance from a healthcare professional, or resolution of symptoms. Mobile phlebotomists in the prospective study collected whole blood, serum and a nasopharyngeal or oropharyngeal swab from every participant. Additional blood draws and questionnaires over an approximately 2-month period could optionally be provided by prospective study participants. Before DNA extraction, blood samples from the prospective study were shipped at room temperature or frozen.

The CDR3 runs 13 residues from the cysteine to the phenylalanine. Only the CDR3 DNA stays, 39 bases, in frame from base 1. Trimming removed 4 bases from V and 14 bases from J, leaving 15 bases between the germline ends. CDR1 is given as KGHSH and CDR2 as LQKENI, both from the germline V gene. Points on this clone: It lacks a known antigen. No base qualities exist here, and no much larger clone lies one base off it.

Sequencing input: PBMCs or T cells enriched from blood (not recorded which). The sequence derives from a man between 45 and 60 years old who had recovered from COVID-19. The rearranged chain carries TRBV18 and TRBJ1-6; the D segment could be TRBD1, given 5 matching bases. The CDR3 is CASSRLTVRTLHF. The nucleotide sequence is TGTGCCAGCTCACGACTGACAGTTAGGACCCTCCACTTT.